Below, one T cell receptor beta chain is given with its context. The time point: newly diagnosed GD, antithyroid drugs for less than 3 months. From RNA extracted from PBMCs, the TCR library was made. Building of the TCR beta libraries involved iRepertoire HTBI primers and Arm-PCR of CDR3 regions. Each CDR3 protein is one row after TCRdb ran MiXCR on the multiplex PCR reads. The sample records around 330,000 distinct CDR3 sequences, 18% being singletons. The record originates from a study of regulatory T cells in long-lasting Graves disease. Study background: Recently diagnosed Graves' patients had received antithyroid drugs for under 3 months.

The TCR sequence derives from a female donor with Graves disease. The material was peripheral blood mononuclear cells (PBMCs), obtained at new diagnosis, from a patient treated with antithyroid drugs.

CDR3 nucleotides: TGTGCCAGCAGTCTAGACTCCAGCTCCTACAATGAGCAGTTCTTC. This encodes CASSLDSSSYNEQFF. V is TRBV2 and J is TRBJ2-1, with D uncertain. The CDR3 loop spans 15 amino acids. V gave up 5 bases and J gave up 0 bases, with 11 bases separating them. In germline, CDR1 is SNHLY, CDR2 FYNNEI.